This T cell receptor beta chain was captured by sequencing in a study of regulatory T cells in long-lasting Graves disease (dated by TCRdb to the early 2020s). About the study as a whole: To count as having persistent Graves' disease, a patient had to have received antithyroid drug treatment for over 5 years with TSH receptor autoantibodies remaining persistently positive. TCR sequencing covered 13 persistent and some 20 newly diagnosed Graves' disease patients, around 33 samples in total. On average, persistent Graves' disease patients in the clinical cohort had been on antithyroid drugs for about 10.3 years. Patients with persistent Graves' disease were compared with patients with newly diagnosed Graves' disease using TCR sequencing and RNA sequencing of peripheral blood. The study was conducted in China and was registered as a clinical trial.

The sample's time point label, in plain terms: persistent/refractory GD, antithyroid drugs over 5 years with positive TRAb. RNA was extracted from PBMCs in TRIzol for both TCR sequencing and RNA sequencing. Graves' disease was diagnosed according to American Thyroid Association guidelines. Recruitment of patients was carried out at an endocrinology department in Xi'an, China. Each patient gave approximately 10 milliliters of peripheral blood, collected in an EDTA anticoagulant tube. Ficoll Paque Plus density gradient separation was used to isolate PBMCs, and no additional T cell sorting was done. An Agilent 2100 Bioanalyzer and agarose gel were used to check RNA quality, while a NanoDrop 2000 measured RNA concentration. This clonotype was found a few times. Its antigen is not yet known. Nothing much larger sits one base from this clone, and base qualities are not available. The protocol used for the library was multiplex PCR. The run used an Illumina HiSeq 4000. To build TCR beta libraries, CDR3 regions were amplified by Arm-PCR using iRepertoire HTBI primers. Gel purification was performed on PCR products prior to sequencing. Processing in the source paper ran as follows. Gene usage analysis of CDR3 amino acid clonotypes relied on the approximately 60 TRBV and 15 or so TRBJ segments identified across samples. COPE and FqMerger were used to merge filtered high-quality paired reads into contigs. BLAST was used to align contigs to IMGT TRBV, TRBD and TRBJ reference genes, and CDR3 was defined according to IMGT. Any clonotype with a frequency above 0.1% was classified as a highly expanded clone. Shannon entropy served as the measure of repertoire diversity, while the Gini coefficient captured V-J evenness. A clonotype was considered public if more than one individual shared it. In-frame beta chains were kept once TCRdb had trimmed the public reads at Q25 with fastp and called clones with MiXCR. Rows with one shared CDR3 protein collapse into an entry with the most common genes and DNA. The V and J calls and clone size come from TCRdb's table, not from the authors' own analysis. The sample contains 600,000 to 850,000 distinct CDR3 sequences, 25% to 35% of them found a single time. The ten largest make up under 50% of the sample.

The investigation overall reported the following: Sequencing and analysis were limited to the TCR beta chain. More public clonotypes were shared among persistent patients (2,741) than among newly diagnosed patients (more than 950). Compared with newly diagnosed patients, patients with persistent Graves' disease had lower TCR Shannon entropy and fewer highly expanded clones, which suggests clonal expansion. The authors noted that the small sample size was a limitation that may lower accuracy. Because the primary lesion, thyroid tissue, could not be accessed, the study looked at peripheral blood alone. Preferential use of TRBV28, TRBJ1-2 and TRBJ2-5 was observed in persistent disease, whereas TRBV20-1 and TRBJ2-1 were favored in newly diagnosed disease.

The cysteine opens and the phenylalanine closes a CDR3 of 11 amino acids. The CDR3 DNA has 33 bases and is translated from base 1. V loses 6 bases of germline sequence and J loses 5 bases, and the interval between the two ends is 8 bases. The V gene is TRBV12-3 or TRBV12-4 and the J gene is TRBJ2-7; the D gene lacks a confident call. The receptor comes from a female donor with Graves disease. The sequencing used peripheral blood mononuclear cells (PBMCs), collected when the disease was refractory, from a patient treated with antithyroid drugs. The DNA is as follows: TGTGCCAGCAGCCAAAGAGACGAGCAGTACTTC. It translates to CASSQRDEQYF.